This T cell receptor beta chain originates from a study of CD8+ T cells in alopecia areata. V dropped 8 bases and J dropped 0 bases, with 8 bases sitting between them. CDR1 and CDR2 (germline): MNHEY, SVGAGI. The CDR3 totals 14 residues. After isolation, RNA underwent reverse transcription to generate cDNA as the sequencing template. Profiled with immunoSEQ multiplex PCR; TCRdb holds only in-frame clones, not every one. Counted here are 150,000 to 200,000 clones, 59% occurring once; the ten biggest clones make up roughly 14%. The table lists this clone with a few counts. The input for sequencing was CD4+ T cells sorted from blood, taken at week 0. The chain carries TRBV6-5 and TRBJ1-6, with D unclear. This receptor was taken from a human donor with alopecia areata. The CDR3 nucleotides are TGTGCCAGCGGCATAAGCTCCTATAATTCACCCCTCCACTTT. Residues: CASGISSYNSPLHF.